Below, 6 T cell receptor beta chains from the same sample are listed, as sequenced in a study of blood T cell repertoires in COVID-19. This table comes from immunoSEQ multiplex PCR, and its TCRdb copy is limited to in-frame clones, with some not included. The table lists approximately 38,000 clones, approximately 86% of them singletons. The specimen was peripheral blood. These TCRs come from a woman between 70 and 85 years old with active COVID-19.

V gene TRBV11-2 combines with J gene TRBJ2-7; tentative D call: TRBD1 (6 bases). Germline CDR1 is SGHAT and CDR2 is FQNNGV. V lost 4 bases to trimming and J lost 4 bases, with 11 bases between them. CDR3 length: 13 amino acids. The CDR3 region has the DNA TGTGCCAGCAGCTCCAGGGGCGGTTACGAGCAGTACTTC. Protein: CASSSRGGYEQYF. Filled out from reference TRBV11-2 and TRBJ2-7, the complete variable domain reads EAGVAQSPRYKIIEKRQSVAFWCNPISGHATLYWYQQILGQGPKLLIQFQNNGVVDDSQLPKDRFSAERLKGVDSTLKIQPAKLEDSAVYLCASSSRGGYEQYFGPGTRLTVT.

The chain recombines TRBV12-3 or TRBV12-4 with TRBJ1-4; weak D call: TRBD1 (5 bases). V lost 5 bases and J 8 bases, leaving 12 bases between the germline ends. The CDR3 spans 13 residues. The CDR3 here is CASSPTRGEKLFF. DNA for the CDR3: TGTGCCAGCAGTCCTACGCGGGGGGAAAAACTGTTTTTT.

The rearrangement uses TRBV2 and TRBJ1-1, with D hard to call. The CDR3 is 14 residues long. CDR1 SNHLY and CDR2 FYNNEI come from the germline V gene. V was clipped by 4 bases and J by 3 bases, with 12 bases between them. The DNA of the CDR3 is TGTGCCAGCAGTGGAGGGATAAGCTACACTGAAGCTTTCTTT. Its translation is CASSGGISYTEAFF.

This clone occurred a few times. The sample holds other DNA sequences that translate to the same CDR3. J is TRBJ2-1 and V is TRBV6-6; no clear D. Trimming cost V 3 bases and J 2 bases, with 8 bases left between them. This CDR3 comprises 14 residues. The germline V gene encodes CDR1 MNHNY and CDR2 SVGAGI (reference sequence). This chain's CDR3 is CASSYNGAYNEQFF. The CDR3 DNA reads as TGTGCCAGCAGTTATAACGGTGCCTACAATGAGCAGTTCTTC.

The J gene is TRBJ2-7, the V gene TRBV5-1, with D possibly TRBD1 on 5 matching bases. The CDR3 covers 14 residues. V lost 7 bases and J lost 0, with 14 bases in between. Germline V lookup: CDR1 SGHRS, CDR2 YFSETQ. Written as DNA, the CDR3 is TGCGCCAGCCGATTACAGGTCTCCTCCTACGAGCAGTACTTC. Its translation: CASRLQVSSYEQYF.

This clone appeared once. The chain recombines TRBV4-2 with TRBJ1-4, with 7 bases matching TRBD1. With V trimmed by 2 bases and J by 3 bases, 3 bases remained unmatched. CDR3 size: 15 residues. Germline values: CDR1 LGHNA, CDR2 YNFKEQ. CDR3 coding DNA: TGTGCCAGCAGCCAACAGACAGGGCCTAATGAAAAACTGTTTTTT. It yields the protein CASSQQTGPNEKLFF.